The clone carrying this T cell receptor beta chain has more than one count but fewer than ten. This specimen belongs to a study of T-cell reconstitution after alpha-beta-depleted transplantation in children. Unique molecular identifiers were incorporated when the TCRbeta library was constructed. Using its own MiXCR run on the PCR reads, TCRdb lists one record per CDR3 protein. Counted here are approximately 430,000 distinct CDR3 sequences, 16% occurring once; the ten biggest clones make up under 30%. The specimen was PBMCs, mostly from graft donor cells, collected 360 days after TCRalphabeta/CD19-depleted stem cell transplant. The origin of this receptor is a boy younger than two who had a stem cell transplant for Wiskott-Aldrich syndrome, so the T cells may come from the graft donor.

The CDR3 loop reads CASSLGTGVWEQYF. The CDR3 DNA reads as TGCGCCAGCAGCTTGGGGACAGGAGTATGGGAGCAGTACTTC. The V call is TRBV5-1, the J call TRBJ2-7; TRBD1 agrees at 7 bases. With 0 bases clipped from V and 7 bases from J, the junction kept 7 bases outside the gene matches. The length of the CDR3 is 14 residues. CDR1 SGHRS and CDR2 YFSETQ come from the germline V gene.